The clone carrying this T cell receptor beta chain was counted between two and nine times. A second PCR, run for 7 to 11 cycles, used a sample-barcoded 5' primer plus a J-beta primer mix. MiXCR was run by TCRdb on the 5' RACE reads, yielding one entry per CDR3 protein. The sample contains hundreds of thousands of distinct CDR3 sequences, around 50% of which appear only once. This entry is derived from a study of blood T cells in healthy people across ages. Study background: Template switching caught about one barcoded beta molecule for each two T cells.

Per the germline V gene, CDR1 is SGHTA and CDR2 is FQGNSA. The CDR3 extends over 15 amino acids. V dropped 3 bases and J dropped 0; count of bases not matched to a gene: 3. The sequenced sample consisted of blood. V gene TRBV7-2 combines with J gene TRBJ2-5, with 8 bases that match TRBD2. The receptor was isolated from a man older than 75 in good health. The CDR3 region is CASSFTSGNQETQYF. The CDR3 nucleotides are TGTGCCAGCAGCTTCACTAGCGGAAACCAAGAGACCCAGTACTTC. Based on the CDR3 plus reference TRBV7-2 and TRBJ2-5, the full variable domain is GAGVSQSPSNKVTEKGKDVELRCDPISGHTALYWYRQSLGQGLEFLIYFQGNSAPDKSGLPSDRFSAERTGGSVSTLTIQRTQQEDSAVYLCASSFTSGNQETQYFGPGTRLLVL.